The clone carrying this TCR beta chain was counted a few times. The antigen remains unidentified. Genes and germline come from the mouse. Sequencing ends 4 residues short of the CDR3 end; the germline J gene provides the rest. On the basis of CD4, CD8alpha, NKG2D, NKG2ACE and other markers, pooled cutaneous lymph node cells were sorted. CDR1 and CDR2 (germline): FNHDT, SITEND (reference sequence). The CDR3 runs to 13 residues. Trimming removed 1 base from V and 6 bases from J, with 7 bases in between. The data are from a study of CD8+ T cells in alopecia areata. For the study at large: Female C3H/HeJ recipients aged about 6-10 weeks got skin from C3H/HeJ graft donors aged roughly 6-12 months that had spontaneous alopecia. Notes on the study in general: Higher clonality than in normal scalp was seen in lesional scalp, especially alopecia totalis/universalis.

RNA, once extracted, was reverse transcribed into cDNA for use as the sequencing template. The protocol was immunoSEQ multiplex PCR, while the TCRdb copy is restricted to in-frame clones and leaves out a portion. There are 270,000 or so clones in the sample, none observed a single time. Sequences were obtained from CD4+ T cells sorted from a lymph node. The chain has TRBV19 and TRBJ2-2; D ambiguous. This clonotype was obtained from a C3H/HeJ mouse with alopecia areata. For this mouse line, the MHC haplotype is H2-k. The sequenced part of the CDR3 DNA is TGTGCCAGCAGTATACCACAGCCCGGG. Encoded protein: CASSIPQPG. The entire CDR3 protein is CASSIPQPGQLYF. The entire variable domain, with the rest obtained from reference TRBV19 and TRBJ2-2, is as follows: GGIITQTPKFLIGQEGQKLTLKCQQNFNHDTMYWYRQDSGKGLRLIYYSITENDLQKGDLSEGYDASREKKSSFSLTVTSAQKNEMAVFLCASSIPQPGQLYFGEGSKLTVL.